Listed here is a single T cell receptor (beta chain). Original analysis: By means of reference gene primer amplification, nucleated cell counts were estimated. Sequenced by immunoSEQ multiplex PCR; TCRdb stores in-frame clones only, minus some. That table supplies the V and J calls and clone size; D and trimming were determined from the DNA. The table has over 90,000 clones, approximately 84% seen once. The sample is drawn from a study of blood T cell repertoires in COVID-19. Background on the study: The analysed material was cDNA or gDNA that came from T cells, B-cell-depleted T cells, or PBMCs.

CDR3 length: 15 residues. Trimming removed 6 bases from V and 7 bases from J; junction bases left unmatched: 9. Germline assignment: CDR1 MNHEY and CDR2 SVGAGI. The chain carries TRBV6-5 and TRBJ2-3; 11 bases fit TRBD1. The source material was peripheral blood. The sequence came from a human donor in a cohort sampled during active COVID-19. Here the CDR3 reads CASRSTGTGGNTQYF. The CDR3 DNA reads TGTGCCAGCAGGTCCACCGGGACAGGGGGTAATACGCAGTATTTT.